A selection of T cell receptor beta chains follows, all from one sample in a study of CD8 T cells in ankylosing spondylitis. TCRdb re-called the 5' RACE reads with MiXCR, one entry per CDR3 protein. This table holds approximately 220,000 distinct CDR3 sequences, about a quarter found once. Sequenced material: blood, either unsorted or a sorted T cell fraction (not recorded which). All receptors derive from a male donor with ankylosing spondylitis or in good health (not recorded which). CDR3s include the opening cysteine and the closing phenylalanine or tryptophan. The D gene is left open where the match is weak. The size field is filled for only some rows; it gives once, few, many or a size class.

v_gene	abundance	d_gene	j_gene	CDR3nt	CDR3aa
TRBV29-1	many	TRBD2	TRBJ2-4	TGCAGCGTTGAATCGGGGGGATTTAAGCCGGCCAAAAACATTCAGTACTTC	CSVESGGFKPAKNIQYF
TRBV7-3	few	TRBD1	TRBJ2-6	TGTGCCAGCAGCCAGGGGACAGTTCAAGGGGCCAACGTCCTGACTTTC	CASSQGTVQGANVLTF
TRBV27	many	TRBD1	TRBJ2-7	TGTGCCAGCAGTCTCAAATCCCCCGGGACAGGAGCTTACGAGCAGTACTTC	CASSLKSPGTGAYEQYF
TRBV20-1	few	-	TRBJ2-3	TGCAGTGCTAGATATGGGGCAGGCAAATATAGCACAGATACGCAGTATTTT	CSARYGAGKYSTDTQYF
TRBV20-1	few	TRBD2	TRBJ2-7	TGCAGTGCCCCTCTAGCGGGAGGGCCCTACGAGCAGTACTTC	CSAPLAGGPYEQYF
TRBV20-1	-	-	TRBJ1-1	TGCAGTGCTAGACTGCCGGGACGGCAAATGAACACTGAAGCTTTCTTT	CSARLPGRQMNTEAFF
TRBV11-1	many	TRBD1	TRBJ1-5	TGTGCCAGCAGTCGAGGACAGGGTGAGGGCAGCAATCAGCCCCAGCATTTT	CASSRGQGEGSNQPQHF
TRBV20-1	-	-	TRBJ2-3	TGCAGTGCTAGAGATCGGGTAATATCCACAGATACGCAGTATTTT	CSARDRVISTDTQYF
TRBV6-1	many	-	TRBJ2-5	TGTGCCAGCAGTGAAGCGCGAATGGAAGAGACCCAGTACTTC	CASSEARMEETQYF
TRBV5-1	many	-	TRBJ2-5	TGCGCCAGCAGCTTGGCTGGGTCTGAGACCCAGTACTTC	CASSLAGSETQYF
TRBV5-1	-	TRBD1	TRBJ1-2	TGCGCCAGCAGCCCCGGACAGGGCCTCTATGGCTACACCTTC	CASSPGQGLYGYTF
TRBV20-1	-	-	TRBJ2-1	TGCAGTGCTCACCGACTGGGCACCTACAATGAGCAGTTCTTC	CSAHRLGTYNEQFF
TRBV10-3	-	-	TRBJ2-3	TGTGCCATCAGTGAGTCGAACGTAGGCACAGATACGCAGTATTTT	CAISESNVGTDTQYF
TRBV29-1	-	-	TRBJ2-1	TGCAGCGGACAGATTTACAATGAGCAGTTCTTC	CSGQIYNEQFF
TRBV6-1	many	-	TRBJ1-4	TGTGCCAGCAGCCCCCGACACGGAGGCGTTGAAAAACTGTTTTTT	CASSPRHGGVEKLFF
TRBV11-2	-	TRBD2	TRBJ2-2	TGTGCCAGCAGCTCATTAGCGGGAGTTGGCACCGGGGAGCTGTTTTTT	CASSSLAGVGTGELFF
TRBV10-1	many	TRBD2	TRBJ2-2	TGCGCCAGCAGGCCGGGACTAGGATCCGGGGAGCTGTTTTTT	CASRPGLGSGELFF
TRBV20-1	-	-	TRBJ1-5	TGCAGTGCTAGTAAAAACAATCAGCCCCAGCATTTT	CSASKNNQPQHF
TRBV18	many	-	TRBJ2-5	TGTGCCAGCTCACCAGGAGAGACCCAGTACTTC	CASSPGETQYF
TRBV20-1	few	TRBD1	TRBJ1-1	TGCAGTGCTAGGGGGGACAGGGGGAACACTGAAGCTTTCTTT	CSARGDRGNTEAFF
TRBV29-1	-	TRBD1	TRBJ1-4	TGCAGCGTCGCCCCGGGACAGGATAATGAAAAACTGTTTTTT	CSVAPGQDNEKLFF
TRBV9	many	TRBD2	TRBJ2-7	TGTGCCAGCAGCGTAACCGCGACTAGCGGGTCCTACGAGCAGTACTTC	CASSVTATSGSYEQYF
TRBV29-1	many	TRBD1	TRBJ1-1	TGCAGCGCCCGGGACAGGGCTAGTAACACTGAAGCTTTCTTT	CSARDRASNTEAFF
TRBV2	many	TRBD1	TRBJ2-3	TGTGCCAGCGGGGCGACAGGGGGCACGGTTTCCACAGATACGCAGTATTTT	CASGATGGTVSTDTQYF
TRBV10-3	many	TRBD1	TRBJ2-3	TGTGCCATCCAGGGGGACGGACGCACAGATACGCAGTATTTT	CAIQGDGRTDTQYF
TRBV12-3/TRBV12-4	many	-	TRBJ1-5	TGTGCCAGCAGTTTTGGTCAAGGGGTAAGCAATCAGCCCCAGCATTTT	CASSFGQGVSNQPQHF
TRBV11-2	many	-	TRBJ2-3	TGTGCCAGCAGCTTAGATTTGACGGGGAGCCTCACAGATACGCAGTATTTT	CASSLDLTGSLTDTQYF
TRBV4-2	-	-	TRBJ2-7	TGTGCCAGCAGCCAAGATGGAGACAGATACTACGAGCAGTACTTC	CASSQDGDRYYEQYF
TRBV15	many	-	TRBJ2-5	TGTGCCACCAGCAGAGACCCGAACGTAGGGCCCCTGGAGACCCAGTACTTC	CATSRDPNVGPLETQYF
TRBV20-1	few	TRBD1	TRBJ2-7	TGCAGTACCGGACAGGGGGACCACGAGCAGTACTTC	CSTGQGDHEQYF
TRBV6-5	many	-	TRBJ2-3	TGTGCCAGCAGAGTAGCGCATACGCAGTATTTT	CASRVAHTQYF
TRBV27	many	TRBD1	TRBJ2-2	TGTGCCAGCAGTCCATCCGGGACAGGGGGCCCCGGGGAGCTGTTTTTT	CASSPSGTGGPGELFF
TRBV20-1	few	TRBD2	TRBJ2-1	TGCAGTGGTACCTGGCTGGCTAGCGGGCCGTACAATGAGCAGTTCTTC	CSGTWLASGPYNEQFF
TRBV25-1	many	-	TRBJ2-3	TGTGCCAGCCTTAGACCGAACACAGATACGCAGTATTTT	CASLRPNTDTQYF
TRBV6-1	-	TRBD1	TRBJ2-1	TGTGCCAGCAGTCAAAGACAGGGGAGCTCCTACAATGAGCAGTTCTTC	CASSQRQGSSYNEQFF
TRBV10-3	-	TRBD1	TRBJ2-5	TGTGCCATCAGTGAGCAACAGGGGAACGGAGAGACCCAGTACTTC	CAISEQQGNGETQYF
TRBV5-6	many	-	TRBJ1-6	TGTGCCAGCAGCTTGCCAGGGAGGCATTCACCCCTCCACTTT	CASSLPGRHSPLHF
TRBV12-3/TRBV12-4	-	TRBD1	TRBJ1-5	TGTGCCAGCAGTATATCGGGACAGCTCAATCAGCCCCAGCATTTT	CASSISGQLNQPQHF
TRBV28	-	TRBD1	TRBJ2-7	TGTGCCAGCAGTTTCGAGGACAGGGGGCGCGGGGAAGTGGAGCAGTACTTC	CASSFEDRGRGEVEQYF
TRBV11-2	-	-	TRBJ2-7	TGTGCCAGCAGCTTAGATCCGCAGGGAGCCTACGAGCAGTACTTC	CASSLDPQGAYEQYF
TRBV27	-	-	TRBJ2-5	TGTGCCAGCACTTCGGGGAGGGGGCGCGTCGAGACCCAGTACTTC	CASTSGRGRVETQYF
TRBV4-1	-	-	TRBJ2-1	TGCGCCAGCAGCCAGGGAGGGGGCAGTGAGCAGTTCTTC	CASSQGGGSEQFF
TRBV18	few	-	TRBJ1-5	TGTGCCAGCTCACCAACGAGTCTGAGCATTGGGTCCCAGCATTTT	CASSPTSLSIGSQHF
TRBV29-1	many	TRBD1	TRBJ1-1	TGCAGCGGCGGACAGGGGAGCACTGAAGCTTTCTTT	CSGGQGSTEAFF
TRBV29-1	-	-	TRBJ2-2	TGCAGCGTTGGGAGTGAAAGGAGGGTCGGGGAGCTGTTTTTT	CSVGSERRVGELFF
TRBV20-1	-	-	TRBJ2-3	TGCAGTGCTAGAGTGCTTCCCACAGATACGCAGTATTTT	CSARVLPTDTQYF
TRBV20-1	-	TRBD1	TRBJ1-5	TGCAGTGCTACTGAGGACAGGGCTATTCGGGTGCCCCAGCATTTT	CSATEDRAIRVPQHF
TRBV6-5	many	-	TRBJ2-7	TGTGCCAGCAGTTACTCATCTCTAGCCCCCGGTAACGAGCAGTACTTC	CASSYSSLAPGNEQYF
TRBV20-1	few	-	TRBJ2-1	TGCAGTGCTACAAGGCCTCTCGTAGGGCGCAATGAGCAGTTCTTC	CSATRPLVGRNEQFF
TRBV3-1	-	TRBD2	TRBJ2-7	TGTGCCACCTCCCACCAGTTCCCTAGCGGGAGTGTAAGTTCCTACGAGCAGTACTTC	CATSHQFPSGSVSSYEQYF
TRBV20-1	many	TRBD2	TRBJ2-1	TGCAGTGCTAGAGTACTAGCGGGAAACAATGAGCAGTTCTTC	CSARVLAGNNEQFF
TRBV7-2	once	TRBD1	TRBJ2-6	TGTGCCAGCAGCGGGACAGTCTCTGGGGCCAACGTCCTGACTTTC	CASSGTVSGANVLTF